One and the same sample provided the 29 T cell receptor beta chains below, sequenced in a study of T cells in Graves' hyperthyroidism and ophthalmopathy. There were TCR beta CDR3 regions amplified from RNA transcripts. The primer set for the first-round RT-PCR of the TCR CDR3 was HTBI. TCRdb passed the multiplex PCR reads through MiXCR, listing each CDR3 protein once. The table shows some 460,000 distinct CDR3 sequences, with approximately 14% occurring only once. Sequencing was performed on blood. The receptors here all came from a woman between 18 and 29 years old with Graves' hyperthyroidism.

In its sample, this clonotype was seen many times. The chain couples TRBV2 to TRBJ2-7; the match to TRBD1 covers 11 bases. The V gene's germline CDR1 is SNHLY and CDR2 FYNNEI. The CDR3 sequence is 15 residues long. V gave up 4 bases and J gave up 2 bases; unmatched junction bases: 4. CDR3 amino acids: CASSGAGQGAYEQYF. CDR3 coding DNA: TGTGCCAGCAGTGGTGCGGGACAGGGGGCCTACGAGCAGTACTTC.

V gene TRBV9 combines with J gene TRBJ2-2; D may match TRBD1 or TRBD2 (5 bases each). Germline CDR1 reads SGDLS; CDR2 reads YYNGEE. This CDR3 is 14 amino acids long. Trimming took 3 bases from V and 6 from J, leaving 12 bases between them. CDR3: CASSAEGSAGELFF. The CDR3 nucleotides read TGTGCCAGCAGCGCAGAGGGGAGCGCCGGGGAGCTGTTTTTT.

This clonotype was detected many times. The chain recombines TRBV20-1 with TRBJ1-1; weak D call: TRBD1 (6 bases). The CDR3 sequence is 13 residues long. Germline CDR1 and CDR2: DFQATT and SNEGSKA (reference sequence). The V end was cut by 1 base, the J end by 3 bases, with 9 bases between. Here the CDR3 DNA reads TGCAGTGCTAGAGTGACAGGACACACTGAAGCTTTCTTT. The encoded protein is CSARVTGHTEAFF.

This clonotype was counted ten times or more. This rearrangement joins TRBV9 to TRBJ2-5, with D possibly called TRBD1 or TRBD2 (6 bases each). The CDR3 contains 14 residues. Looked up from germline, CDR1 is SGDLS and CDR2 is YYNGEE. The CDR3 loop is CTSSRGLGGETQYF. Written as DNA, the CDR3 is TGTACATCTTCACGGGGGCTAGGAGGAGAGACCCAGTACTTC.

This clonotype was counted at least ten times. V gene TRBV18 combines with J gene TRBJ2-1; D possibly corresponds to TRBD1 (5 bases). This CDR3 has 14 residues. Germline V gene data show CDR1 as KGHSH and CDR2 as LQKENI. The ends were cut back, 8 bases at V and 5 bases at J, with 16 bases in the middle. CDR3 sequence (DNA): TGTGCCAGCCTTAACACCCTCAGGGACAATGAGCAGTTCTTC. Translated: CASLNTLRDNEQFF.

The chain has TRBV6-1 and TRBJ2-1; no clear D. This CDR3 has 13 residues. Trimming left V 7 bases short and J 6 bases short, with 13 bases between. Germline lookup yields CDR1 MNHNS and CDR2 SASEGT. CDR3 nucleotides: TGTGCCAGCAACCACTATGGGGTCAATGAGCAGTTCTTC. Residues: CASNHYGVNEQFF.

This clonotype was recorded at least ten times. This chain uses TRBV6-2 or TRBV6-3 with TRBJ1-2; D gene ambiguous. With 0 bases removed from V and 5 bases from J, the gap between germline ends came to 4 bases. Germline V gene data show CDR1 as MNHEY and CDR2 as SVGEGT. This CDR3 has 12 amino acids. The CDR3 protein is CASSYSSYGYTF. The CDR3 DNA sequence: TGTGCCAGCAGTTACTCCAGTTATGGCTACACCTTC.

This clonotype has more than one count but fewer than ten. The chain joins TRBV12-3 or TRBV12-4 to TRBJ2-2, with TRBD2 as a possible D gene (6 bases). This CDR3 spans 15 amino acids. Between the trimmed V and J ends, which lost 7 bases and 1 base, there was a span of 13 bases. The CDR3 sequence is CASTTEGVNTGELFF. In DNA form, the CDR3 reads TGTGCCAGCACCACGGAGGGAGTGAACACCGGGGAGCTGTTTTTT.

This clonotype occurred a few times. This chain joins TRBV14 and TRBJ1-4, with D possibly matching TRBD1 (6 bases). Germline CDR1 SGHDN, CDR2 FVKESK. There are 20 residues in the CDR3. The V end lost 0 bases, the J end lost 3 bases, and 23 bases lay between the germline ends. The DNA for the CDR3 is TGTGCCAGCAGCCAAGATGAGGATTCAGGGGCACCGTGGGCTAATGAAAAACTGTTTTTT. Its protein is CASSQDEDSGAPWANEKLFF.

This clonotype has ten or more counts. The chain links TRBV13 to TRBJ1-1, with 9 bases matching TRBD1. The CDR3 is 15 amino acids. Germline V lookup: CDR1 PRHDT, CDR2 FYEKMQ (reference sequence). V lost 5 bases, J lost 4 bases, and 8 bases stayed unmatched. CDR3 protein: CASSRDRDDFTEAFF. In DNA, the CDR3 is TGTGCCAGCAGCCGGGACAGGGACGATTTCACTGAAGCTTTCTTT.

This clonotype was recorded a few times. This chain links TRBV29-1 with TRBJ1-1, with D possibly matching TRBD1 (5 bases). CDR1 and CDR2 (germline): SQVTM, ANQGSEA. The V gene lost 8 bases and the J gene lost 0 bases, with 13 bases spanning the gap. CDR3 length: 13 residues. CDR3 sequence (DNA): TGCAGCAGTTATAAGGGGATGAACACTGAAGCTTTCTTT. The encoded protein is CSSYKGMNTEAFF.

The chain joins TRBV10-3 to TRBJ1-2, with 7 bases aligning to TRBD1. V dropped 10 bases and J dropped 2; count of bases not matched to a gene: 16. The CDR3 runs 16 residues. The V gene's germline CDR1 is ENHRY and CDR2 SYGVKD. The CDR3 sequence is CATRELAGGENYGYTF. Here the CDR3 DNA reads TGTGCCACACGAGAGTTGGCAGGGGGGGAAAACTATGGCTACACCTTC.

This clonotype came up a few times. This sequence joins TRBV6-1 and TRBJ2-5; 7 bases agree with TRBD1. J gave up 2 bases and V 8 bases, and 8 bases lay outside the gene matches. The CDR3 loop spans 14 amino acids. CDR1 and CDR2 from the germline V gene are MNHNS and SASEGT. The CDR3 DNA follows: TGTGCCAGCCCAGGGACAGCAGATCAAGAGACCCAGTACTTC. It codes for CASPGTADQETQYF.

The genes are TRBV15 and TRBJ1-5; 9 bases align to TRBD1. CDR3 length: 20 amino acids. Germline loops: CDR1 LNHNV, CDR2 YYDKDF (reference sequence). With 1 base clipped from V and 0 bases from J, the junction kept 13 bases outside the gene matches. The chain's CDR3 is CATSRGLNFGTGPSNQPQHF. CDR3 in DNA: TGTGCCACCAGCAGAGGGTTAAATTTCGGGACAGGGCCTAGCAATCAGCCCCAGCATTTT. Full variable domain (rest looked up from reference TRBV15 and TRBJ1-5): DAMVIQNPRYQVTQFGKPVTLSCSQTLNHNVMYWYQQKSSQAPKLLFHYYDKDFNNEADTPDNFQSRRPNTSFCFLDIRSPGLGDTAMYLCATSRGLNFGTGPSNQPQHFGDGTRLSIL.

In DNA form, the CDR3 reads TGTGCCACCAGAGACTGGGACTACAATGAGCAGTTCTTC. Translated, it gives CATRDWDYNEQFF. The gene calls are TRBV24-1 and TRBJ2-1, with D unresolved. Deletions cut 7 bases from V and 3 bases from J, with 9 bases between. The CDR3 covers 13 residues. Per the germline V gene, CDR1 is KGHDR and CDR2 is SFDVKD.

The V gene is TRBV7-2, the J gene TRBJ2-2; 15 bases are a match to TRBD2. The CDR3 totals 17 residues. V lost 5 bases, J lost 5 bases, and 6 bases stayed unmatched. Germline assignment: CDR1 SGHTA and CDR2 FQGNSA. The CDR3 sequence: CASSPPGLAGGTGELFF. The CDR3, as DNA: TGTGCCAGCAGCCCTCCGGGACTAGCGGGAGGAACCGGGGAGCTGTTTTTT.

V usage is TRBV5-1 and J usage is TRBJ2-3; tentative D call: TRBD1 (6 bases). The CDR3 runs to 15 residues. V lost 3 bases, J lost 2 bases, and 13 bases lay in between. Germline lookup yields CDR1 SGHRS and CDR2 YFSETQ. The CDR3 sequence: CASSSGTSNTDTQYF. The CDR3, as DNA: TGCGCCAGCAGCTCCGGGACAAGTAACACAGATACGCAGTATTTT.

This clonotype has a count of ten or more. The gene calls are TRBV6-2 or TRBV6-3 and TRBJ1-1; maybe TRBD1 (5 bases). The CDR3 spans 14 residues. V was shortened by 2 bases and J by 3 bases, with 10 bases between the two germline ends. Germline-derived CDR1 and CDR2 are MNHEY and SVGEGT. DNA for the CDR3: TGTGCCAGCAGTTACCTTGACAGTCACACTGAAGCTTTCTTT. It translates to CASSYLDSHTEAFF.

In this sample, this clonotype turned up many times. The CDR3 DNA reads as TGTGCCAGCAGTAGACAGGTTTTCTCCTACGAGCAGTACTTC. Amino acid sequence: CASSRQVFSYEQYF. This chain connects TRBV6-1 to TRBJ2-7, with TRBD1 as a possible D gene (6 bases). Germline V CDR1 and CDR2: MNHNS, SASEGT. The ends were cut back, 5 bases at V and 0 bases at J, with 11 bases in the middle. CDR3 length: 14 residues.

This clonotype showed up many times. This chain links TRBV24-1 with TRBJ1-1; D gene uncertain. The CDR3 spans 14 residues. Germline V gene lookup returns CDR1 KGHDR and CDR2 SFDVKD. The V end was cut by 7 bases, the J end by 4 bases, with 15 bases between. The CDR3 bases are TGTGCCACCAGATCCACCATAAGCGGCACTGAAGCTTTCTTT. It specifies CATRSTISGTEAFF.

J is TRBJ2-7 and V is TRBV7-8, with 7 bases identical to TRBD1. The germline V gene encodes CDR1 SGHVS and CDR2 FQNEAQ. This CDR3 has 16 amino acids. J lost 2 bases, V lost 0 bases, and 7 bases had no gene match. The CDR3 nucleotides read TGTGCCAGCAGCTTAGCGCCCGGACAGGAGACCTACGAGCAGTACTTC. The encoded protein is CASSLAPGQETYEQYF. The full variable domain, completed using reference TRBV7-8 and TRBJ2-7, is GAGVSQSPRYKVAKRGQDVALRCDPISGHVSLFWYQQALGQGPEFLTYFQNEAQLDKSGLPSDRFFAERPEGSVSTLKIQRTQQEDSAVYLCASSLAPGQETYEQYFGPGTRLTVT.

J is TRBJ2-3 and V is TRBV20-1, with 15 bases lining up with TRBD2. This CDR3 region has 17 residues. The V segment lost 0 bases and the J segment 4 bases; nucleotides outside the gene matches: 5. Germline V gene sequence: CDR1 DFQATT, CDR2 SNEGSKA (reference sequence). CDR3 DNA sequence: TGCAGTGCTAGAGATGGGGGACTAGCGGGGGGCGCAGATACGCAGTATTTT. This codes for CSARDGGLAGGADTQYF.

V and J are TRBV15 and TRBJ2-1, with 7 bases fitting TRBD2. The trim removed 3 bases at V and 4 bases at J, leaving 6 bases unmatched. Germline CDR1 reads LNHNV; CDR2 reads YYDKDF (reference sequence). CDR3 size: 15 residues. CDR3 in DNA: TGTGCCACCAGCAGGGAAGCGGGAAGGTACAATGAGCAGTTCTTC. Protein product: CATSREAGRYNEQFF. The full variable domain, completed using reference TRBV15 and TRBJ2-1, is DAMVIQNPRYQVTQFGKPVTLSCSQTLNHNVMYWYQQKSSQAPKLLFHYYDKDFNNEADTPDNFQSRRPNTSFCFLDIRSPGLGDTAMYLCATSREAGRYNEQFFGPGTRLTVL.

The chain couples TRBV10-3 to TRBJ1-1, with D perhaps TRBD1 (6 bases). There are 12 residues in the CDR3. Trimming cost V 5 bases and J 3 bases, with 7 bases left between them. Germline V lookup: CDR1 ENHRY, CDR2 SYGVKD. The CDR3 region has the DNA TGTGCCATCAGTCACAGGGACACTGAAGCTTTCTTT. This encodes CAISHRDTEAFF.

This clonotype has only a few counts. The V and J genes are TRBV10-2 and TRBJ1-1, with D maybe TRBD1 (5 bases). Trimming removed 1 base at V and 1 base at J, with 13 bases between. This CDR3 comprises 16 residues. Germline V gives CDR1 WSHSY, CDR2 SAAADI. This CDR3 reads CASSELDSFRNTEAFF. The CDR3 DNA follows: TGCGCCAGCAGTGAGTTAGACAGTTTCCGGAACACTGAAGCTTTCTTT.

To note about this clonotype: A much larger clone lies one base from this, so it may be a read error. This chain links TRBV7-9 with TRBJ1-2; no reliable D call. Per germline, CDR1 SEHNR and CDR2 FQNEAQ (reference sequence). CDR3 length: 14 amino acids. The CDR3 nucleotides read TGTGCCAGCAGCTTAGGGGTTTTTAACTATGGCTACGCCTTC. Amino acids: CASSLGVFNYGYAF. The full variable domain, completed using reference TRBV7-9 and TRBJ1-2, is DTGVSQNPRHKITKRGQNVTFRCDPISEHNRLYWYRQTLGQGPEFLTYFQNEAQLEKSRLLSDRFSAERPKGSFSTLEIQRTEQGDSAMYLCASSLGVFNYGYAFGSGTRLTVV.

In its sample, this clonotype was seen a few times. The chain recombines TRBV27 with TRBJ1-2; 10 bases align to TRBD1. The CDR3 is 16 residues long. The junction had 8 bases not matched to a gene; V was cut back by 0 bases and J by 7 bases. Looked up from germline, CDR1 is MNHEY and CDR2 is SMNVEV (reference sequence). The CDR3 bases are TGTGCCAGCAGTTTATCGTGGGACAGGGGAGTAGGTGGCTACACCTTC. It yields the protein CASSLSWDRGVGGYTF.

The chain combines TRBV5-6 with TRBJ1-6; no definite D call. The CDR3 has 21 residues. CDR1 and CDR2 (germline): SGHDT, YYEEEE. With 2 bases removed from V and 4 bases from J, the gap between germline ends came to 28 bases. CDR3 nucleotides: TGTGCCAGCAGCTTCCGCGGGCCCTTCTTGCCCACGAGGATATATAATTCACCCCTCCACTTT. It is translated as CASSFRGPFLPTRIYNSPLHF. Variable domain in full (rest from reference TRBV5-6 and TRBJ1-6): DAGVTQSPTHLIKTRGQQVTLRCSPKSGHDTVSWYQQALGQGPQFIFQYYEEEERQRGNFPDRFSGHQFPNYSSELNVNALLLGDSALYLCASSFRGPFLPTRIYNSPLHFGNGTRLTVT.

This clonotype was seen ten or more times. The chain uses TRBV12-3 or TRBV12-4 and TRBJ2-7; 8 bases agree with TRBD2. This CDR3 spans 19 amino acids. The junction had 19 bases not matched to a gene; V was cut back by 4 bases and J by 2 bases. CDR3 protein: CASSSPGLTGGPDPYEQYF. CDR3 DNA sequence: TGTGCCAGCAGTTCCCCTGGGCTAACGGGAGGGCCGGATCCCTACGAGCAGTACTTC.